Listed here are 22 T cell receptor beta chains from one sample, sequenced in a study of cytomegalovirus exposure and HLA in healthy donors. Here immunoSEQ multiplex PCR was the method, and the copy in TCRdb shows in-frame clones only, minus some. This table holds about 250,000 clones, roughly nine tenths found once. Sequencing was done on a sample of PBMCs. Receptors originate from a man between 18 and 35 years old in good health and CMV-seropositive.

J is TRBJ2-2 and V is TRBV10-3; 10 nucleotides line up with TRBD1. V lost 4 bases and J lost 7; bases outside the gene matches: 9. The CDR3 runs 16 residues. CDR1 is ENHRY, CDR2 SYGVKD, per germline. CDR3 coding DNA: TGTGCCATCAGTGGGGGACAGGGGCCCGGGAACGGGGAGCTGTTTTTT. Translating it yields CAISGGQGPGNGELFF.

The rearrangement joins TRBV6-1 to TRBJ2-1; D is unclear. This CDR3 contains 12 residues. Germline V gives CDR1 MNHNS, CDR2 SASEGT. The V end was cut by 1 base, the J end by 8 bases, with 6 bases between. CDR3 sequence: CASSEVAYEQFF. CDR3 bases: TGTGCCAGCAGTGAAGTGGCTTATGAGCAGTTCTTC.

The table lists this clone with a few counts. This chain links TRBV9 with TRBJ2-7; 7 nucleotides line up with TRBD2. After removal of 4 bases from V and 3 bases from J, the junction contained 10 bases not matched to a gene. The CDR3 length is 15 residues. The germline CDR1 and CDR2 sequences are SGDLS and YYNGEE. CDR3 protein: CASSMRESRYYEQYF. CDR3 DNA: TGTGCCAGCAGCATGCGGGAGTCCCGATACTACGAGCAGTACTTC.

The chain carries TRBV30 and TRBJ2-1; 15 bases fit TRBD2. Per the germline V gene, CDR1 is GTSNPN and CDR2 is SVGIG (reference sequence). The CDR3 has 16 amino acids. With 2 bases clipped from V and 8 bases from J, the junction kept 7 bases outside the gene matches. CDR3 protein: CAWSRGLAGGPDEQFF. The CDR3 region has the DNA TGTGCCTGGAGTCGAGGACTAGCGGGAGGGCCCGATGAGCAGTTCTTC.

The chain links TRBV6-5 to TRBJ1-5; D is perhaps TRBD1 (6 bases). CDR3 length equals 15 residues. The V and J ends lost 6 bases and 0 bases respectively, with 12 bases between them. From germline, CDR1 is MNHEY and CDR2 SVGAGI. The CDR3 region is CASRGGRFSNQPQHF. The CDR3 DNA reads as TGTGCCAGCAGGGGGGGGCGATTTAGCAATCAGCCCCAGCATTTT.

This chain links TRBV6-1 with TRBJ1-2; 12 nucleotides agree with TRBD1. Germline lookup yields CDR1 MNHNS and CDR2 SASEGT. The CDR3 spans 15 residues. J lost 6 bases, V lost 3 bases, and 5 bases had no gene match. The CDR3 spells CASSELGQGADGYTF. The CDR3, as DNA: TGTGCCAGCAGTGAGCTGGGACAGGGGGCCGATGGCTACACCTTC.

CDR3 in amino acids: CASNTKWTGKGRIPIPYEQYF. For the CDR3, the DNA is TGTGCCAGCAATACCAAATGGACAGGGAAGGGAAGAATCCCTATCCCCTACGAGCAGTACTTC. The rearrangement uses TRBV28 and TRBJ2-7; 8 positions match TRBD1. CDR1 is MDHEN and CDR2 is SYDVKM in the germline V gene. V lost 7 bases, J lost 2 bases, and 28 bases stayed unmatched. The CDR3 runs to 21 residues. The full variable domain, rest sourced from reference TRBV28 and TRBJ2-7, is DVKVTQSSRYLVKRTGEKVFLECVQDMDHENMFWYRQDPGLGLRLIYFSYDVKMKEKGDIPEGYSVSREKKERFSLILESASTNQTSMYLCASNTKWTGKGRIPIPYEQYFGPGTRLTVT.

V is TRBV6-1 and J is TRBJ2-2; D is uncertain. Trimming removed 10 bases from V and 6 bases from J, with 15 bases in between. Germline V CDR1 and CDR2: MNHNS, SASEGT. The CDR3 consists of 13 residues. The CDR3 protein is CATFPPTPGELFF. The CDR3 bases are TGTGCCACCTTTCCCCCGACACCCGGGGAGCTGTTTTTT.

This chain joins TRBV10-3 and TRBJ1-5; no reliable D call. CDR3 size: 15 residues. Germline V CDR1 and CDR2: ENHRY, SYGVKD. V dropped 6 bases and J dropped 4 bases, with 16 bases sitting between them. DNA of the CDR3: TGTGCCATCAGCCAGTTCCTGACTGGGAATCAGCCCCAGCATTTT. This codes for CAISQFLTGNQPQHF.

The chain has TRBV5-4 and TRBJ1-2; D ambiguous. Germline V lookup: CDR1 SGHNT, CDR2 YYREEE (reference sequence). The CDR3 is 16 residues long. Trimming took 3 bases from V and 5 from J, leaving 20 bases between them. The CDR3 spells CASSSVMQDSRYGYTF. For the CDR3, the DNA is TGTGCCAGCAGCTCAGTAATGCAGGACTCGAGATATGGCTACACCTTC.

The gene calls are TRBV5-6 and TRBJ1-2; 8 positions agree with TRBD1. The germline gives CDR1 SGHDT, CDR2 YYEEEE. The CDR3 is 16 amino acids. J lost 4 bases, V lost 2 bases, and 10 bases had no gene match. The CDR3 nucleotides read TGTGCCAGCAGCTTTAGGCCGGGACAGGAGAGCTATGGCTACACCTTC. Protein: CASSFRPGQESYGYTF.

The rearrangement joins TRBV6-1 to TRBJ1-3, with 9 bases lining up with TRBD1. V lost 2 bases, J lost 4 bases, and 9 bases stayed unmatched. This CDR3 region has 17 residues. Per the germline V gene, CDR1 is MNHNS and CDR2 is SASEGT. Here the CDR3 reads CASSEQPGQGGGNTIYF. The CDR3 DNA reads as TGTGCCAGCAGTGAACAACCGGGACAGGGAGGCGGAAACACCATATATTTT.

The chain combines TRBV6-1 with TRBJ2-1; 10 nucleotides align to TRBD2. Germline CDR1 and CDR2: MNHNS and SASEGT. V lost 4 bases and J lost 8; bases outside the gene matches: 5. CDR3 length equals 14 residues. The CDR3 DNA sequence: TGTGCCAGCAGTGTAACTAGCGGGATCGATGAGCAGTTCTTC. This translates into CASSVTSGIDEQFF.

The rearrangement links TRBV4-3 to TRBJ2-1, with a weak D call TRBD2 (5 bases). The germline V gene encodes CDR1 LGHNA and CDR2 YSLEER. Deletions cut 4 bases from V and 4 bases from J, with 14 bases between. The CDR3 length is 15 residues. The CDR3 is CASSPGISMYNEQFF. CDR3 nucleotides: TGCGCCAGCAGCCCCGGGATCTCGATGTACAATGAGCAGTTCTTC.

This chain links TRBV7-6 with TRBJ2-2; the D is unclear. Germline lookup yields CDR1 SGHVS and CDR2 FNYEAQ. Trimming removed 1 base from V and 8 bases from J, with 17 bases in between. The CDR3 is made up of 16 amino acids. This CDR3 is CASSLDTAARWGELFF. CDR3 coding DNA: TGTGCCAGCAGCTTAGATACGGCTGCTCGGTGGGGGGAGCTGTTTTTT.

The gene calls are TRBV5-1 and TRBJ2-3; D is uncertain. This CDR3 contains 14 residues. The germline V gene has CDR1 SGHRS and CDR2 YFSETQ. V lost 0 bases and J lost 3, with 8 bases in between. Here the CDR3 reads CASSLDRFTDTQYF. The DNA of the CDR3 is TGCGCCAGCAGCTTGGACAGATTTACAGATACGCAGTATTTT.

This clone was counted once. The chain is built from TRBV29-1 and TRBJ2-7; TRBD1 or TRBD2 may be the D gene (5 bases each). This CDR3 has 15 residues. V lost 7 bases, J lost 1 base, and 20 bases lay in between. The germline V gene encodes CDR1 SQVTM and CDR2 ANQGSEA. The CDR3 DNA follows: TGCAGCGCTAATGGGGGATTGTTAGAATCCTACGAGCAGTACTTC. This translates into CSANGGLLESYEQYF.

The rearrangement joins TRBV28 to TRBJ1-1; D is undetermined. The CDR3 is made up of 13 amino acids. Germline-derived CDR1 and CDR2 are MDHEN and SYDVKM. Trimming cost V 3 bases and J 1 base, with 6 bases left between them. CDR3 sequence reads: CASSFGENTEAFF. In DNA, the CDR3 is TGTGCCAGCAGTTTTGGGGAGAACACTGAAGCTTTCTTT. The variable domain in full, completed from reference TRBV28 and TRBJ1-1, reads DVKVTQSSRYLVKRTGEKVFLECVQDMDHENMFWYRQDPGLGLRLIYFSYDVKMKEKGDIPEGYSVSREKKERFSLILESASTNQTSMYLCASSFGENTEAFFGQGTRLTVV.

This clone was seen more than once but under ten times. The CDR3 is CASSLRTSGLDEQYF. The CDR3 bases are TGTGCCAGCAGCTTACGGACCTCAGGTTTGGACGAGCAGTACTTC. The rearrangement joins TRBV5-4 to TRBJ2-7; D ambiguous. Trimming took off 2 bases at V and 5 bases at J, with 17 bases between the two ends. The CDR3 has 15 amino acids. Germline V CDR1 and CDR2: SGHNT, YYREEE (reference sequence). Based on the CDR3 plus reference TRBV5-4 and TRBJ2-7, the full variable domain is ETGVTQSPTHLIKTRGQQVTLRCSSQSGHNTVSWYQQALGQGPQFIFQYYREEENGRGNFPPRFSGLQFPNYSSELNVNALELDDSALYLCASSLRTSGLDEQYFGPGTRLTVT.

This chain connects TRBV5-4 to TRBJ2-3; D gene uncertain. The germline V and J ends were trimmed by 3 bases and 0 bases, with 11 bases remaining between them. The CDR3 sequence is 15 residues long. Germline assignment: CDR1 SGHNT and CDR2 YYREEE (reference sequence). The CDR3 nucleotides read TGTGCCAGCAGCTACAGAGTCGGAAGCACAGATACGCAGTATTTT. Its protein product is CASSYRVGSTDTQYF.

The V gene is TRBV20-1, the J gene TRBJ2-1, with D perhaps TRBD1 (6 bases). CDR1 is DFQATT and CDR2 is SNEGSKA in the germline V gene (reference sequence). Deletions cut 3 bases from V and 13 bases from J, with 10 bases between. There are 10 residues in the CDR3. The CDR3 coding sequence is TGCAGTGCTAGTAAGGACAGCCAGTTCTTC. It translates to CSASKDSQFF.

The CDR3 sequence: CASSLEGQPYYGYTF. CDR3 sequence (DNA): TGTGCCAGCAGCTTAGAGGGACAACCTTACTATGGCTACACCTTC. This sequence joins TRBV7-2 and TRBJ1-2, with D perhaps TRBD1 (6 bases). V lost 1 base and J 3 bases, leaving 12 bases between the germline ends. The CDR3 consists of 15 residues. The germline gives CDR1 SGHTA, CDR2 FQGNSA.